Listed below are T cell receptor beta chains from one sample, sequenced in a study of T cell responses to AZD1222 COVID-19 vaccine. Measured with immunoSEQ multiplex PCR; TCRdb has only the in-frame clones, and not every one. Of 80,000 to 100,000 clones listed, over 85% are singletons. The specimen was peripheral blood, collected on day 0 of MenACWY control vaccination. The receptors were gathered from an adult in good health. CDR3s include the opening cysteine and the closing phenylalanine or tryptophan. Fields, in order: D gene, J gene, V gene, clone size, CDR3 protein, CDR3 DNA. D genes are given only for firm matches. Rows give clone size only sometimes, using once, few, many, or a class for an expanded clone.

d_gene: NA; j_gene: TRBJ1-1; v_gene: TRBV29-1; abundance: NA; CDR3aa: CSAEATWDTEAFF; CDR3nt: TGCAGCGCCGAAGCGACGTGGGACACTGAAGCTTTCTTT
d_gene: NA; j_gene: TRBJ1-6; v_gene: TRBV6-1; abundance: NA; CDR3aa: CASSEGTGTNSPLHF; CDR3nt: TGTGCCAGCAGTGAAGGAACAGGAACTAATTCACCCCTCCACTTT
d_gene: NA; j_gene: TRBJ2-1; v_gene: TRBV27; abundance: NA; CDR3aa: CASSLAGYNEQFF; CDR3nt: TGTGCCAGCAGTTTAGCGGGATACAATGAGCAGTTCTTC
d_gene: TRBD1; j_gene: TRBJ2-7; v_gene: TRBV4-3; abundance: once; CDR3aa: CASSQDAGTGIYEQYF; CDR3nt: TGCGCCAGCAGCCAAGACGCCGGGACAGGGATCTACGAGCAGTACTTC
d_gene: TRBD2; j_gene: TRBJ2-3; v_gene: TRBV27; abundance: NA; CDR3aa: CASRRGLAGGFYTQYF; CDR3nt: TGTGCCAGCAGAAGGGGACTAGCGGGGGGATTTTATACGCAGTATTTT
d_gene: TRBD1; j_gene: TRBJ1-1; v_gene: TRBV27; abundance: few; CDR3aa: CASSDPGQGMAEAFF; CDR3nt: TGTGCCAGCAGTGATCCGGGACAGGGGATGGCTGAAGCTTTCTTT
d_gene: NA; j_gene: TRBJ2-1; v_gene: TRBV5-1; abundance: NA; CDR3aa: CASSLEPGDYNEQFF; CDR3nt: TGCGCCAGCAGCTTGGAGCCGGGGGACTACAATGAGCAGTTCTTC
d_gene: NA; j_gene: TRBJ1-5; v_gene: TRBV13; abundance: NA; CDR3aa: CASSLLDQPQHF; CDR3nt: TGTGCCAGCAGCCTATTAGACCAGCCCCAGCATTTT
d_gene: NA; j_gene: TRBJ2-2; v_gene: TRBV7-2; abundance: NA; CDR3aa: CASSRNSRGTGELFF; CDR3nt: TGTGCCAGCAGCCGGAATAGTCGAGGGACCGGGGAGCTGTTTTTT
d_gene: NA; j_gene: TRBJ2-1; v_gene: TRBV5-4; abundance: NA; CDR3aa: CASSSTFNEQFF; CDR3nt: TGTGCCAGCAGTTCCACTTTCAATGAGCAGTTCTTC
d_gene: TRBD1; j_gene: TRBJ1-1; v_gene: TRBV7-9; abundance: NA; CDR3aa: CASSFETGWNTEAFF; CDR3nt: TGTGCCAGCAGCTTCGAGACAGGGTGGAACACTGAAGCTTTCTTT
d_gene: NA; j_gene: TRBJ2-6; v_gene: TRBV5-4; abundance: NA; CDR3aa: CASSVGPSGANVLTF; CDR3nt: TGTGCCAGCAGCGTGGGACCTTCTGGGGCCAACGTCCTGACTTTC
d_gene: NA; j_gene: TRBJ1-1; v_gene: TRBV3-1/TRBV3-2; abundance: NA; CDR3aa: CASSQASGMRAFF; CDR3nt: TGTGCCAGCAGCCAAGCGTCAGGGATGCGAGCTTTCTTT
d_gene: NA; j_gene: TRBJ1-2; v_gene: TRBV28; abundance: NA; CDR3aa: CASSLQVYGYTF; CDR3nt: TGTGCCAGCAGTCTACAGGTATATGGCTACACCTTC
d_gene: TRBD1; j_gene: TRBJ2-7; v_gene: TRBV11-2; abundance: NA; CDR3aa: CASSFLVGQGPGSYEQYF; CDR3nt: TGTGCCAGCAGCTTTCTTGTTGGACAGGGCCCGGGTTCCTACGAGCAGTACTTC
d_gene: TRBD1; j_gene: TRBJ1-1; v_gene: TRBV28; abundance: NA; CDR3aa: CASRTGVGNTEAFF; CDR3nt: TGTGCCAGCAGAACAGGGGTAGGGAACACTGAAGCTTTCTTT
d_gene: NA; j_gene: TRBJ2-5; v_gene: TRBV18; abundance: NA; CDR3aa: CASSSQETQYF; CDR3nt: TGTGCCAGCTCATCACAAGAGACCCAGTACTTC
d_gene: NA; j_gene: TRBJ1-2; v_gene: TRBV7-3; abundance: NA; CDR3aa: CASSYFWGRDYGYTF; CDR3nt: TGTGCCAGCAGCTACTTTTGGGGGCGGGACTATGGCTACACCTTC
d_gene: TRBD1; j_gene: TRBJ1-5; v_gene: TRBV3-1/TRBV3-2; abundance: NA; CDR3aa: CASSHSGQSLLGGNQPQHF; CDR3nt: TGTGCCAGCAGCCACTCGGGACAGTCCTTACTTGGGGGGAATCAGCCCCAGCATTTT
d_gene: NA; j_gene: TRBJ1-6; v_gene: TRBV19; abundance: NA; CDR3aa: CASSIGRDNSPLHF; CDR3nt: TGTGCCAGTAGTATAGGGCGAGATAATTCACCCCTCCACTTT
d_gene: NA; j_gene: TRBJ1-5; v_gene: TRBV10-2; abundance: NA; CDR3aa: CASSEVGNNQPQHF; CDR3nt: TGCGCCAGCAGTGAAGTGGGGAACAATCAGCCCCAGCATTTT
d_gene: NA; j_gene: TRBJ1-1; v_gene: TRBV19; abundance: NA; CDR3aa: CASSINKGGNTEAFF; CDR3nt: TGTGCCAGTAGTATAAATAAGGGTGGAAACACTGAAGCTTTCTTT
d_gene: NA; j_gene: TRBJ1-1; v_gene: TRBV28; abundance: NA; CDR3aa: CASRVVGENTEAFF; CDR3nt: TGTGCCAGCAGGGTCGTGGGAGAGAACACTGAAGCTTTCTTT
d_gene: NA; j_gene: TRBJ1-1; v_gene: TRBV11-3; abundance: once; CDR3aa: CASSDLMNTEAFF; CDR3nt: TGTGCCAGCAGCGATCTTATGAACACTGAAGCTTTCTTT
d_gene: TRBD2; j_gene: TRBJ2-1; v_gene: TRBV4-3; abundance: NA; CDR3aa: CASSQDVVQRGNNEQFF; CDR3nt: TGCGCCAGCAGCCAAGATGTCGTCCAGCGGGGAAACAATGAGCAGTTCTTC
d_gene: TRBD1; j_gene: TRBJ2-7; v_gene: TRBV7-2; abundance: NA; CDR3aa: CASSLTGGPEQYF; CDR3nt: TGTGCCAGCAGCTTAACAGGGGGCCCCGAGCAGTACTTC
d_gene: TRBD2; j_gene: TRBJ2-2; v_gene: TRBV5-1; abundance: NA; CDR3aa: CASSLGLAAQDGELFF; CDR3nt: TGCGCCAGCAGCTTAGGACTAGCGGCTCAGGACGGGGAGCTGTTTTTT
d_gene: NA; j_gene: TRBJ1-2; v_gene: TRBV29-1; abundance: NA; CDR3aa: CSVDAGYTF; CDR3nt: TGCAGCGTTGATGCTGGCTACACCTTC
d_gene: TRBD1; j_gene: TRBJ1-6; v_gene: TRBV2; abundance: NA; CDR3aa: CASDLGGGRSPLHF; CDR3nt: TGTGCCAGCGATCTCGGAGGGGGCCGTTCACCCCTCCACTTT
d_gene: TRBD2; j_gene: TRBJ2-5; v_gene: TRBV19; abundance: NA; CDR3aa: CASSPLAAFRGGQGETQYF; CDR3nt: TGTGCCAGTAGCCCCCTGGCGGCTTTCCGGGGGGGCCAGGGGGAGACCCAGTACTTC
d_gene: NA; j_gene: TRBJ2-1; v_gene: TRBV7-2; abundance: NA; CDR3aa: CASSLEGQIPNEQFF; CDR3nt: TGTGCCAGCAGCTTAGAGGGCCAGATACCCAATGAGCAGTTCTTC
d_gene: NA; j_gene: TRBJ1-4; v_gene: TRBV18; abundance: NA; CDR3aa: CASSPPGRGRLNEKLFF; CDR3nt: TGTGCCAGCTCACCACCCGGCCGGGGACGGCTTAATGAAAAACTGTTTTTT
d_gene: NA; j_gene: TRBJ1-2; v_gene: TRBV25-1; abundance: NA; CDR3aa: CASSERHLNGYTF; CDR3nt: TGTGCCAGCAGTGAGAGACATCTAAATGGCTACACCTTC
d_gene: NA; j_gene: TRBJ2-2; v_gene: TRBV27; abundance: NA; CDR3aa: CASSQLAYSNTGELFF; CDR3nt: TGTGCCAGCAGTCAACTGGCCTATTCGAACACCGGGGAGCTGTTTTTT
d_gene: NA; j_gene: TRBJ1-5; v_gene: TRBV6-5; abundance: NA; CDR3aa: CASSYRGGLGPQHF; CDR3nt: TGTGCCAGCAGTTATAGGGGGGGTCTGGGACCCCAGCATTTT
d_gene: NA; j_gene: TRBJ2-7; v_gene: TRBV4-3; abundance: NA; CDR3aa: CASSPDRGTPYEQYF; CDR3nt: TGCGCCAGCAGCCCAGACCGCGGGACACCCTACGAGCAGTACTTC
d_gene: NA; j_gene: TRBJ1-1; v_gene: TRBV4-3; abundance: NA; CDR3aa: CASSLSGAGEAFF; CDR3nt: TGCGCCAGCAGCCTCTCCGGGGCCGGGGAAGCTTTCTTT
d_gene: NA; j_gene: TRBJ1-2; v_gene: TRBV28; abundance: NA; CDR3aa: CASSPDMGSSTF; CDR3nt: TGTGCCAGCAGTCCCGATATGGGGAGCTCCACCTTC
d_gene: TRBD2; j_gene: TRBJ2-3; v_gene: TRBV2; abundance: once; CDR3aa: CASRLTSGGAKDTQYF; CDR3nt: TGTGCCAGCAGGTTAACTAGCGGGGGGGCAAAAGATACGCAGTATTTT
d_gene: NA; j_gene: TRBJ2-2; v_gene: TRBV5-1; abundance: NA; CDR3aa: CASSLAASTTGELFF; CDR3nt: TGCGCCAGCAGCTTGGCGGCTAGCACCACCGGGGAGCTGTTTTTT